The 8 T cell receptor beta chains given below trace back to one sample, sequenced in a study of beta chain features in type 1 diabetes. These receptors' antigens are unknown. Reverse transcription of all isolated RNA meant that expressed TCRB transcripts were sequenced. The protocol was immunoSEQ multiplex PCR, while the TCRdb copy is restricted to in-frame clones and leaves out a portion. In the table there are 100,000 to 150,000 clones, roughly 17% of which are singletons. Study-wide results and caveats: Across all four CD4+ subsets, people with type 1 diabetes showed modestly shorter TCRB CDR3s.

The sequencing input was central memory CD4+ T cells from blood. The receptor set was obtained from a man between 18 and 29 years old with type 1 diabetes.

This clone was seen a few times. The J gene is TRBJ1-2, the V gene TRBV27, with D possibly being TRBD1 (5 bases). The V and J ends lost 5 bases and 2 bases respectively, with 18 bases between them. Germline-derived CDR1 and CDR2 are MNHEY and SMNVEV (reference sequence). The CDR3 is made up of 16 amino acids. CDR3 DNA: TGTGCCAGCAGTCGACTCTCCTGGCAGGGAAACTATGGCTACACCTTC. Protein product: CASSRLSWQGNYGYTF.

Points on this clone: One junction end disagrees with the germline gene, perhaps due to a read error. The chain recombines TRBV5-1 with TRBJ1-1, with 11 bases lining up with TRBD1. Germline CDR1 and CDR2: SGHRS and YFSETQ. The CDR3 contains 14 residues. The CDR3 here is CASIPGTGGTEAFF. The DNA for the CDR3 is TGTGCCAGCATCCCCGGGACAGGGGGCACTGAAGCTTTCTTT.

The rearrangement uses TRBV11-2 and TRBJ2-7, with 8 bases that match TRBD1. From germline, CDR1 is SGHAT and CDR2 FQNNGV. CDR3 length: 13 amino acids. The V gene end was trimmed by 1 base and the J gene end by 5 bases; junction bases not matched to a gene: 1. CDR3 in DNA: TGTGCCAGCAGCTTAGCAGGGGGCCACGAGCAGTACTTC. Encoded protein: CASSLAGGHEQYF.

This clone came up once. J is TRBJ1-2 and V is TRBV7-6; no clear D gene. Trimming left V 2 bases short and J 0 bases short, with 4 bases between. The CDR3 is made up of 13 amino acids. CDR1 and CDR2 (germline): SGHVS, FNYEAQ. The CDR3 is CASSLNANYGYTF. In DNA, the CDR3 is TGTGCCAGCAGCTTAAACGCTAACTATGGCTACACCTTC.

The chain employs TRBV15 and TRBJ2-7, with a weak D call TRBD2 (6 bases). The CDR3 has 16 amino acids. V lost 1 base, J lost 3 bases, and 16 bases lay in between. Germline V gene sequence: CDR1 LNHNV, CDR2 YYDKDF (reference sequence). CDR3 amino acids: CATSRVGRDEGYEQYF. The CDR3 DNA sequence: TGTGCCACCAGCAGAGTGGGGCGGGACGAAGGCTACGAGCAGTACTTC.

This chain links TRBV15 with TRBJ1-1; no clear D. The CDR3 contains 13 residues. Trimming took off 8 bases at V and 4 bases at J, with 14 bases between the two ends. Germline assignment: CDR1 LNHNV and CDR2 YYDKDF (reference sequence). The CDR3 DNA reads TGTGCCACCTTAGAGGGCGGCGGCACTGAAGCTTTCTTT. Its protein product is CATLEGGGTEAFF.

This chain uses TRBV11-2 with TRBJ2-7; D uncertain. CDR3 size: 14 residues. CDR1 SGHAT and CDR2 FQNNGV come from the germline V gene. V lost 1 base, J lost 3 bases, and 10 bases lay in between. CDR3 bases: TGTGCCAGCAGCTTAGGGCAGGCGATCTACGAGCAGTACTTC. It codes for CASSLGQAIYEQYF.

The DNA for the CDR3 is TGTGCCAGCAGCTTCGGACAGGGATGGCAGTACTTC. Translation: CASSFGQGWQYF. The chain is built from TRBV11-2 and TRBJ2-7; 8 bases agree with TRBD1. Per germline, CDR1 SGHAT and CDR2 FQNNGV. The CDR3 totals 12 residues. V was clipped by 3 bases and J by 9 bases; unmatched bases: 4.